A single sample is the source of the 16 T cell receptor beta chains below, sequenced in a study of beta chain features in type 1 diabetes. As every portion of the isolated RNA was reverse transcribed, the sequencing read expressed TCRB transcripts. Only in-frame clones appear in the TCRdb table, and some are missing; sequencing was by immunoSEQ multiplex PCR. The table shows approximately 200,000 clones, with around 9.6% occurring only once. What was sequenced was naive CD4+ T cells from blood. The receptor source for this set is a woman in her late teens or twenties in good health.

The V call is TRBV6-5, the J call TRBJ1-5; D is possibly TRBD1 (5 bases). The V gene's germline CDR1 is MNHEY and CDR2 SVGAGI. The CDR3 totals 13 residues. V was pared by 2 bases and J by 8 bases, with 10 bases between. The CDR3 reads CASSYLGGEPQHF. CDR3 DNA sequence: TGTGCCAGCAGTTACCTTGGGGGGGAGCCCCAGCATTTT.

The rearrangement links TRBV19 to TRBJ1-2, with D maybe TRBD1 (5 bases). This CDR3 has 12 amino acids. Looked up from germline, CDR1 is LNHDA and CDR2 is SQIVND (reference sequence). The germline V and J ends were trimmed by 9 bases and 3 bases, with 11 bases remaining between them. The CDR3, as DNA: TGTGCCAGCAGCGGGGGTGACTATGGCTACACCTTC. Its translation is CASSGGDYGYTF. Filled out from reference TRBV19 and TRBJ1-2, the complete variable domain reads DGGITQSPKYLFRKEGQNVTLSCEQNLNHDAMYWYRQDPGQGLRLIYYSQIVNDFQKGDIAEGYSVSREKKESFPLTVTSAQKNPTAFYLCASSGGDYGYTFGSGTRLTVV.

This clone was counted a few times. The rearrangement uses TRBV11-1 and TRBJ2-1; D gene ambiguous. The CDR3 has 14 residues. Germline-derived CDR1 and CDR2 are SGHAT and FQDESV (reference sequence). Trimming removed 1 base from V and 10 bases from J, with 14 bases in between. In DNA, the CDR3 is TGTGCCAGCAGCTTAGGCTTGTCCCTGAGGGAGCAGTTCTTC. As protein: CASSLGLSLREQFF.

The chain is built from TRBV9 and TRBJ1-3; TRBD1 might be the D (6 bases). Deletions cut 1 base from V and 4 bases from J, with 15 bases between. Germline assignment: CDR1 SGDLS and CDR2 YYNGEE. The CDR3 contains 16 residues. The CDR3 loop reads CASSVQPGVGGNTIYF. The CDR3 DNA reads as TGTGCCAGCAGCGTACAACCAGGGGTTGGAGGAAACACCATATATTTT.

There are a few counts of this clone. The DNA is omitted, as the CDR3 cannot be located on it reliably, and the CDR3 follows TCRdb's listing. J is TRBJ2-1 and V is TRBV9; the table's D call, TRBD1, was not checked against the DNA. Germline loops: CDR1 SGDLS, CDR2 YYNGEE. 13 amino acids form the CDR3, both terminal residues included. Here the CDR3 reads CASSVAVGTVPFF.

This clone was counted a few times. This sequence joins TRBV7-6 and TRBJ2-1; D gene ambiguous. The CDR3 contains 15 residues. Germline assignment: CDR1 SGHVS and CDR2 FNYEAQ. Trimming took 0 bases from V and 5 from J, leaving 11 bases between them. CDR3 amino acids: CASSLAVAPHNEQFF. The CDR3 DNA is TGTGCCAGCAGCTTAGCGGTGGCACCACACAATGAGCAGTTCTTC.

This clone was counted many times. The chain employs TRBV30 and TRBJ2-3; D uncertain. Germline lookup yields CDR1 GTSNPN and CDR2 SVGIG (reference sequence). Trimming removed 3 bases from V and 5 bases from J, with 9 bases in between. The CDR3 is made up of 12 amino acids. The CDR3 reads CAWSQWQDTQYF. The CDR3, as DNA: TGTGCCTGGAGCCAGTGGCAAGATACGCAGTATTTT.

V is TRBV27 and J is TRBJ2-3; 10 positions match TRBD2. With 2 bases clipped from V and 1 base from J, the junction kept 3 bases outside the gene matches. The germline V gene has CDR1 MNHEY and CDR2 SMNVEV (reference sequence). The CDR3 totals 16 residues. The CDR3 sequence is CASSLLAGAGTDTQYF. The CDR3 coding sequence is TGTGCCAGCAGTTTACTAGCGGGAGCCGGCACAGATACGCAGTATTTT.

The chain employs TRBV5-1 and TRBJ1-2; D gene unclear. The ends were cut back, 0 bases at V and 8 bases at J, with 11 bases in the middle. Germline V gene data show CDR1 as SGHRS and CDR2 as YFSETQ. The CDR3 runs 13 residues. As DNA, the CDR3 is TGCGCCAGCAGCTTGGGAGGCTTAGAGGGCTACACCTTC. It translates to CASSLGGLEGYTF.

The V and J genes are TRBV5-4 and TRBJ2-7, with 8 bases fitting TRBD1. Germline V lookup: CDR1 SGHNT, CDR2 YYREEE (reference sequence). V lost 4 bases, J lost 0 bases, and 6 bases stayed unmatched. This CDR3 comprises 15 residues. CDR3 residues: CASSQGGQGSYEQYF. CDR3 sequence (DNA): TGTGCCAGCAGCCAGGGAGGACAGGGCTCCTACGAGCAGTACTTC.

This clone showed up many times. CDR3 sequence: CASSTYVTSGGGNEQFF. The CDR3 DNA follows: TGTGCCAGCAGCACTTACGTGACTAGCGGGGGAGGCAATGAGCAGTTCTTC. J is TRBJ2-1 and V is TRBV28; 12 nucleotides match TRBD2. CDR3 length equals 17 residues. Germline loops: CDR1 MDHEN, CDR2 SYDVKM. V dropped 6 bases and J dropped 6; count of bases not matched to a gene: 12.

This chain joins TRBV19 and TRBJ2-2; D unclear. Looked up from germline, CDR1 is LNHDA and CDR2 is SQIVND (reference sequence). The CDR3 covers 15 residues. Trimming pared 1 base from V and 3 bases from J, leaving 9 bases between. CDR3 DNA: TGTGCCAGTAGTATAGGGGCAGGATACACCGGGGAGCTGTTTTTT. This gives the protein CASSIGAGYTGELFF.

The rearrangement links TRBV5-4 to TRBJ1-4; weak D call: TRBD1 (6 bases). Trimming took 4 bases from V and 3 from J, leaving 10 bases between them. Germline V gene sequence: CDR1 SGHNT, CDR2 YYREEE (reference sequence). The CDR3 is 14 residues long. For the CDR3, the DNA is TGTGCCAGCAGCCAGGACAGAGCTAATGAAAAACTGTTTTTT. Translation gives CASSQDRANEKLFF.

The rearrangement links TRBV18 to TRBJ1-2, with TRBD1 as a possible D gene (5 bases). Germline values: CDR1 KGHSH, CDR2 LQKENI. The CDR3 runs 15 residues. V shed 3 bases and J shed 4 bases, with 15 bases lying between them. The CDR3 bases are TGTGCCAGCTCACCCGTCGACCAGGGCAGCTATGGCTACACCTTC. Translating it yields CASSPVDQGSYGYTF.

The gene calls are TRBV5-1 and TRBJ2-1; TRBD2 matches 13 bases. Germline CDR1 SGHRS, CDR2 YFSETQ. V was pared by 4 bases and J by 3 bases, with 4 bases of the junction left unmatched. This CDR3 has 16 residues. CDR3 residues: CASSGGLAGIYNEQFF. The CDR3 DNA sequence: TGCGCCAGCAGCGGGGGACTAGCGGGGATCTACAATGAGCAGTTCTTC.

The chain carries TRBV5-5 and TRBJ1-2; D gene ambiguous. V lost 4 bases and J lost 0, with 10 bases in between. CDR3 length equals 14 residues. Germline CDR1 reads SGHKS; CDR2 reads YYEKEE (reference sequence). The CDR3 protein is CASSPEISNYGYTF. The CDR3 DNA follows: TGTGCCAGCAGCCCAGAAATTTCTAACTATGGCTACACCTTC. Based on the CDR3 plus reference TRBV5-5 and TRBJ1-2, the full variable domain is DAGVTQSPTHLIKTRGQQVTLRCSPISGHKSVSWYQQVLGQGPQFIFQYYEKEERGRGNFPDRFSARQFPNYSSELNVNALLLGDSALYLCASSPEISNYGYTFGSGTRLTVV.